This TCR beta chain is drawn from a study of regulatory and conventional T cells in RAG deficiency (dated by TCRdb to about 2017). About the full investigation: High-throughput TCR beta sequencing was used to compare the repertoire diversity and composition of Treg, conventional CD4+ and CD8+ T cells between RAG-deficient patients and healthy controls. Results and caveats for the whole study, not just this receptor: Unique TCR beta sequences from Treg cells were roughly 100-fold fewer in Omenn syndrome and CID/AS patients than controls, versus around 9.6-fold for other subsets. All patient T-cell subsets had shorter CDR3 lengths; Omenn syndrome patients showed >75% Treg-Tconv repertoire overlap at nucleotide and amino acid level. Compared with control T-cell subpopulations, RAG-deficient patients had much lower Shannon entropy and higher Simpson indices. For some subjects, some analyses of T-cell subsets were not performed. The CD25-high CD127-low cells sorted from Omenn syndrome patients may be peripherally activated cells rather than true Treg cells.

The V and J ends are trimmed by 3 bases and 7 bases, leaving 12 bases between them. Via the germline V gene, CDR1 is SQVTM and CDR2 ANQGSEA. The CDR3 holds 12 amino acids from the cysteine to the phenylalanine. CDR3 DNA only is kept here, 36 bases in frame from base 1. Points on this clone: It has no known antigen specificity. The record has no base qualities; no much larger clone is one base away.

Conventional CD4+ T cells were purified from blood as CD25-low CD127-high cells before genomic DNA extraction. Repertoire analyses used roughly 8 healthy control donors as the comparison group. Libraries were made using the immunoSEQ multiplex PCR assay. Rearranged TCR beta chain products were amplified from the genomic DNA of sorted T-cell subsets and were then sequenced. The study's processing was this. Repertoire diversity of productive TCR beta rearrangements was quantified using Shannon entropy and Simpson indices. Clonal expansion was assessed by the summed frequency of the 100 most abundant productive TCR beta clonotypes among total reads. The TRB repertoires were evaluated with a self-reactivity index based on amino acid usage at CDR3beta positions 6 and 7. Two-way ANOVA was used for repertoire analyses, and Student t or Mann-Whitney tests were used for flow cytometric analyses. This immuneACCESS table, as held by TCRdb, lists in-frame sequences with V and J called but not all clones. Of the missing ones, under half trace to an unresolved V gene in checked studies; the others have no known cause. The V and J calls and clone size were taken over from that table, and D and trimming were inferred from the DNA. The sample profile shows approximately 30,000 clones; 90% to 96% of them were found once. Of the sample, 0.35% is held by the ten largest clones.

A further study also used this sample, focusing on regulatory T cells. The second publication reports: The multiplex PCR used 52 forward TRBV primers and 13 reverse TRBJ primers, with assay-based and computational corrections for amplification bias. In patients, repertoires had restricted unique TRB V-J pairs and skewed V and J gene usage, with regulatory T cells showing the most marked changes. The study compared T-cell receptor beta repertoires of sorted regulatory, conventional CD4+ and CD8+ T cells in CD3G-deficient patients with those in healthy controls. Peripheral blood mononuclear cells were isolated by Ficoll density separation. Within the immunoSEQ assay, multiplex PCR amplified rearranged TRB loci from genomic DNA. TRB amplicons were sequenced using an Illumina HiSeq platform. Custom algorithms error-filtered the raw sequences and aligned them to reference gene sequences, after which the immunoSEQ online tools were used for analysis. Frequencies of productive and nonproductive TRB rearrangements were assessed among unique sequences as well as among total sequences. Groups were compared by t tests, Mann-Whitney tests or two-way ANOVA performed in Prism software.

Sequenced sample: CD25- CD4+ T cells sorted from blood. The rearrangement combines TRBV29-1 with TRBJ1-1, with the D gene not confidently named. The origin of this receptor is a human donor in good health. The DNA sequence is as follows: TGCAGCGTTGAGTTTCAGTCCAGTGAAGCTTTCTTT. It translates to CSVEFQSSEAFF.